This T cell receptor (beta chain) was identified in a study of blood T cell repertoires in COVID-19. Study context: Acute and convalescent COVID-19 specimens originated in the United States, Italy and Spain.

The junction had 6 bases not matched to a gene; V was cut back by 3 bases and J by 6 bases. The CDR3 runs to 15 residues. CDR1 is SGDLS and CDR2 is YYNGEE in the germline V gene. Repertoires were generated with immunoSEQ multiplex PCR, while TCRdb's copy carries only in-frame clones and drops some. Seen here are some 180,000 clones, 90% observed once, and the top ten hold 0.62%. This receptor was obtained from a man aged 50-60 years with acute or convalescent COVID-19. This chain joins TRBV9 and TRBJ1-4; 9 bases agree with TRBD1. Specimen: peripheral blood. The CDR3 loop reads CASSGGQGRDEKLFF. Here the CDR3 DNA reads TGTGCCAGCAGCGGAGGACAGGGGAGGGATGAAAAACTGTTTTTT.